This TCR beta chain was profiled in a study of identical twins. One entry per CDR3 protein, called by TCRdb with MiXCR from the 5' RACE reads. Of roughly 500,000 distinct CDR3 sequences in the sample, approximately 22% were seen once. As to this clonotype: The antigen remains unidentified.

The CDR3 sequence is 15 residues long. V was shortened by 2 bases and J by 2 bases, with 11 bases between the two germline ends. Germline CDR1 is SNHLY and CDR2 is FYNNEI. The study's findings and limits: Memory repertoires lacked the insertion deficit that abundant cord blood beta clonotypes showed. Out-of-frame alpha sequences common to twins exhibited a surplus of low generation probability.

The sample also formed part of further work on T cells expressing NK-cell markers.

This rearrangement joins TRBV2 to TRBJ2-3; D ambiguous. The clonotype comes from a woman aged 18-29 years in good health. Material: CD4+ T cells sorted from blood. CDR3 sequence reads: CASSENWGNTDTQYF. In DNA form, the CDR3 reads TGTGCCAGCAGTGAAAATTGGGGAAACACAGATACGCAGTATTTT. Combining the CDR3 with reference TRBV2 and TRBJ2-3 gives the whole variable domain EPEVTQTPSHQVTQMGQEVILRCVPISNHLYFYWYRQILGQKVEFLVSFYNNEISEKSEIFDDQFSVERPDGSNFTLKIRSTKLEDSAMYFCASSENWGNTDTQYFGPGTRLTVL.